This TCR beta chain was documented in a study of metastatic and nonmetastatic thyroid tumors. This CDR3 spans 16 amino acids. Trimming removed 6 bases from V and 1 base from J; junction bases left unmatched: 8. Each patient went into thyroid surgery without having received any treatment. There are a few counts of this clone. Through MiXCR, TCRdb re-clonotyped the PCR reads. The sample lists about 38,000 clones, roughly 45% occurring once. The sequenced sample was tumor tissue. This receptor was taken from a male donor with papillary thyroid cancer or a benign thyroid nodule (not recorded which). Some clones in this sample may be carry-over from other donors' samples. This chain joins TRBV12-3 or TRBV12-4 and TRBJ2-3; 9 bases fit TRBD1. CDR3 residues: CASSKQGAWGTDTQYF. For the CDR3, the DNA is TGTGCCAGCAGCAAACAGGGGGCTTGGGGCACAGATACGCAGTATTTT.